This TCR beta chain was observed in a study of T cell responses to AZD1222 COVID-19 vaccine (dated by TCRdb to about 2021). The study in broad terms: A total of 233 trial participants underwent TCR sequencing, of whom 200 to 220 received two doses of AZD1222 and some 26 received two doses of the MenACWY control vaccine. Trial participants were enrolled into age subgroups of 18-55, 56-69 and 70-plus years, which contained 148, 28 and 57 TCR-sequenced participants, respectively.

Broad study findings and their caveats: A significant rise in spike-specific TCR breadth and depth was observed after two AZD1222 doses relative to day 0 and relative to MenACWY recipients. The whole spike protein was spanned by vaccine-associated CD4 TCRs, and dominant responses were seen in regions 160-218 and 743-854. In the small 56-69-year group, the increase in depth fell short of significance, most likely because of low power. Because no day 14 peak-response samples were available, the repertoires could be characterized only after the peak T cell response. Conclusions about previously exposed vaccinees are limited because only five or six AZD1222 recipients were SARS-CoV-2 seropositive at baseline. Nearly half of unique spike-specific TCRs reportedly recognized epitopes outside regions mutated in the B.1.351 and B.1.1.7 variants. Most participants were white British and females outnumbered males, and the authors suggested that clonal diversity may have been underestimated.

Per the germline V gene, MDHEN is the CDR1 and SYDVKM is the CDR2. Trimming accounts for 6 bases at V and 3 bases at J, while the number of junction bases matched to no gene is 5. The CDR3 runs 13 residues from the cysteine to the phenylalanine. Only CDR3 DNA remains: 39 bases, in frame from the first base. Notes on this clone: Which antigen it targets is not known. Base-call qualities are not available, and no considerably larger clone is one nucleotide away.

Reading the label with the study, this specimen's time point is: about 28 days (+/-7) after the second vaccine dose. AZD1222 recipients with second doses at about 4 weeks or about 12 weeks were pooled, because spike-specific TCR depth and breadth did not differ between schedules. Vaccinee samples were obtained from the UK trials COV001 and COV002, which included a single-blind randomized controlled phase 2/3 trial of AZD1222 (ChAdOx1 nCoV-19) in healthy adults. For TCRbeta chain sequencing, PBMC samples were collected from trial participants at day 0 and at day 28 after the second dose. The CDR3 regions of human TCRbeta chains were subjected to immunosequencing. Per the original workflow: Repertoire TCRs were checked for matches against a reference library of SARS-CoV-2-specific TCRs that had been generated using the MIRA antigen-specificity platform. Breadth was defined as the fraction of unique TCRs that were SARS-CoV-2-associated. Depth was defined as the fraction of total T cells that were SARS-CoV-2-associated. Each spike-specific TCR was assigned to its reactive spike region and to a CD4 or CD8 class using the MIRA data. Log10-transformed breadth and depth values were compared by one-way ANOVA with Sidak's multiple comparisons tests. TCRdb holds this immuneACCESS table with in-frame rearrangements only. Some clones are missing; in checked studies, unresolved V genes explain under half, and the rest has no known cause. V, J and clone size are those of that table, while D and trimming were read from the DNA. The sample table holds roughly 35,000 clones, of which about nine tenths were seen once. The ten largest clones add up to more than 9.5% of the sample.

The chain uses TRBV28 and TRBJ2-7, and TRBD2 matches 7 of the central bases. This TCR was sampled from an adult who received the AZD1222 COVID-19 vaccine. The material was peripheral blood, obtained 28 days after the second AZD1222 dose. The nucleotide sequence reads TGTGCCAGCAGGAAGACTAGCCGCTACGAGCAGTACTTC. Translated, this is CASRKTSRYEQYF.